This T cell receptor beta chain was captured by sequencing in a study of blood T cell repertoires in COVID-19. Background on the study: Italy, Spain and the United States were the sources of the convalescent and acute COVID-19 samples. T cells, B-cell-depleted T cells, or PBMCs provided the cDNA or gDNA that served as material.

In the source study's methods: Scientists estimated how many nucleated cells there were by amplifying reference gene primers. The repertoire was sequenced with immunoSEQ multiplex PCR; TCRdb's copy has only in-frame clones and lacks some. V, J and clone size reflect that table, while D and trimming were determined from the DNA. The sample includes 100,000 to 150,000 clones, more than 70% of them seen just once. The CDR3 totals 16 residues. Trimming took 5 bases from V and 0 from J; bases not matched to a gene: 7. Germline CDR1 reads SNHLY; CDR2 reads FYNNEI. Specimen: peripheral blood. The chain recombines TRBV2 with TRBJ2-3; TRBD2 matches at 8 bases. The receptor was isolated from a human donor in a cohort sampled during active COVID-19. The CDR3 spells CASSRLASFSTDTQYF. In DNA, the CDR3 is TGTGCCAGCAGTAGACTAGCGTCTTTTAGCACAGATACGCAGTATTTT.